What follows are 13 T cell receptor beta chains derived from one specimen sequenced in a study of T cell responses to AZD1222 COVID-19 vaccine. The assay was immunoSEQ multiplex PCR, and TCRdb's table has in-frame clones only and misses some. The repertoire consists of fewer than 130,000 clones, with approximately 90% occurring once and the leading ten covering roughly 2.5%. Specimen: peripheral blood, collected 28 days after the second AZD1222 dose. The receptors were sampled from an adult who received the AZD1222 COVID-19 vaccine.

The genes are TRBV15 and TRBJ2-7; 9 bases are a match to TRBD1. The germline gives CDR1 LNHNV, CDR2 YYDKDF (reference sequence). The V gene end was trimmed by 1 base and the J gene end by 3 bases; junction bases not matched to a gene: 7. The CDR3 length is 16 residues. The CDR3 nucleotides read TGTGCCACCAGCAGAGGGCGAGGGACAGGGAACTACGAGCAGTACTTC. Translation: CATSRGRGTGNYEQYF.

The chain carries TRBV15 and TRBJ1-2; D perhaps matches TRBD1 (5 bases). The germline CDR1 and CDR2 sequences are LNHNV and YYDKDF (reference sequence). The CDR3 is 15 amino acids. V dropped 0 bases and J dropped 5 bases, with 13 bases sitting between them. The CDR3 region has the DNA TGTGCCACCAGCAGAGACAGCGGACATTTATATGGCTACACCTTC. Residues: CATSRDSGHLYGYTF.

The chain carries TRBV19 and TRBJ2-3; TRBD2 aligns across 7 bases. V was pared by 4 bases and J by 1 base, with 8 bases of the junction left unmatched. This CDR3 is 16 amino acids long. Germline values: CDR1 LNHDA, CDR2 SQIVND (reference sequence). The CDR3 reads CASSRSSGHRTDTQYF. The CDR3 DNA reads TGTGCCAGTAGTAGGTCTAGCGGCCACCGCACAGATACGCAGTATTTT.

The chain carries TRBV7-9 and TRBJ1-1; a possible D gene is TRBD1 (5 bases). This CDR3 has 17 residues. Trimming took 0 bases from V and 2 from J, leaving 16 bases between them. Per the germline V gene, CDR1 is SEHNR and CDR2 is FQNEAQ (reference sequence). CDR3 region: CASSLALRDGDNTEAFF. The CDR3 nucleotides are TGTGCCAGCAGCTTAGCGCTTAGGGACGGCGATAACACTGAAGCTTTCTTT.

The chain employs TRBV2 and TRBJ2-1; D gene unclear. This CDR3 is 12 amino acids long. CDR1 and CDR2 from the germline V gene are SNHLY and FYNNEI. V lost 2 bases and J lost 6, with 5 bases in between. CDR3 sequence reads: CASSESGNEQFF. The CDR3, as DNA: TGTGCCAGCAGTGAATCTGGCAATGAGCAGTTCTTC.

The rearrangement links TRBV12-3 or TRBV12-4 to TRBJ1-1; no clear D gene. V was pared by 5 bases and J by 1 base, with 2 bases between. This CDR3 has 11 residues. Here the CDR3 DNA reads TGTGCCAGCAGTCGGAACACTGAAGCTTTCTTT. Its protein product is CASSRNTEAFF.

The CDR3 region has the DNA TGTGCCAGCAGCTTGAGATCGACTGGGCAGTTCTTC. This sequence encodes CASSLRSTGQFF. The J gene is TRBJ2-1, the V gene TRBV7-9; D remains ambiguous. Germline V gene data show CDR1 as SEHNR and CDR2 as FQNEAQ (reference sequence). Between the trimmed V and J ends, which lost 3 bases and 12 bases, there was a span of 12 bases. The CDR3 covers 12 residues.

The CDR3 region has the DNA TGTGCCAGCAGCTCTCTTAAAGGACGGATCTCTGGAAACACCATATATTTT. Its translation: CASSSLKGRISGNTIYF. The V and J genes are TRBV11-2 and TRBJ1-3, with no clear D. CDR1 is SGHAT and CDR2 is FQNNGV in the germline V gene. V lost 4 bases to trimming and J lost 0 bases, with 16 bases between them. CDR3 size: 17 residues.

The chain combines TRBV7-2 with TRBJ2-1; no definite D call. With 5 bases removed from V and 0 bases from J, the gap between germline ends came to 20 bases. Germline-derived CDR1 and CDR2 are SGHTA and FQGNSA. This CDR3 is 18 amino acids long. CDR3 protein: CASSLSSVFRLSYNEQFF. CDR3 nucleotide sequence: TGTGCCAGCAGCCTTAGCAGCGTTTTTAGGCTCTCCTACAATGAGCAGTTCTTC.

This chain connects TRBV18 to TRBJ1-5; TRBD1 might be the D (5 bases). Per germline, CDR1 KGHSH and CDR2 LQKENI. This CDR3 spans 15 amino acids. The V and J ends lost 1 base and 0 bases respectively, with 7 bases between them. The CDR3: CASSPQQVSNQPQHF. CDR3 DNA: TGTGCCAGCTCACCACAACAGGTTAGCAATCAGCCCCAGCATTTT.

The chain employs TRBV18 and TRBJ2-7; 10 bases match TRBD2. CDR1 and CDR2 from the germline V gene are KGHSH and LQKENI. V lost 5 bases, J lost 2 bases, and 9 bases stayed unmatched. The CDR3 length is 16 residues. The CDR3 loop reads CASSFLAGGLTYEQYF. The CDR3 nucleotides read TGTGCCAGCTCATTTTTAGCGGGAGGCCTAACCTACGAGCAGTACTTC.

The chain couples TRBV15 to TRBJ2-4, with D hard to call. V lost 0 bases, J lost 0 bases, and 21 bases lay in between. Germline V gene sequence: CDR1 LNHNV, CDR2 YYDKDF (reference sequence). This CDR3 is built from 20 residues. The DNA of the CDR3 is TGTGCCACCAGCAGAGATGAAAAGGTCGCCCTACTACTAGCCAAAAACATTCAGTACTTC. Translated, it gives CATSRDEKVALLLAKNIQYF.

A single count supports this clone. At one end the junction does not follow the germline gene, possibly because of a read error. The gene calls are TRBV5-6 and TRBJ1-6; 11 positions agree with TRBD1. Germline values: CDR1 SGHDT, CDR2 YYEEEE. CDR3 length equals 16 residues. The CDR3 loop reads CASSYGQGANNSPLHF. CDR3 in DNA: TGTGCCAGCAGCTACGGACAGGGGGCAAATAACTCACCCCTCCACTTT.